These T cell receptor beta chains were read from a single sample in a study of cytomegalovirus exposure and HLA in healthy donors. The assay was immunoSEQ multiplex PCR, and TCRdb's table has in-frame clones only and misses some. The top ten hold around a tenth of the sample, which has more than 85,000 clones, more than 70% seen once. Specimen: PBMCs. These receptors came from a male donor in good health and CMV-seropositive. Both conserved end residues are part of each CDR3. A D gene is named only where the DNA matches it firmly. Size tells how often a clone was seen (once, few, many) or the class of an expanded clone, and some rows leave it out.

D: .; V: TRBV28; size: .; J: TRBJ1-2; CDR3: CASSSPGGMNYGYTF; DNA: TGTGCCAGCAGTTCCCCGGGAGGGATGAACTATGGCTACACCTTC
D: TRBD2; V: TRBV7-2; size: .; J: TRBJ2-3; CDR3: CASSLVRGLGTDTQYF; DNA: TGTGCCAGCAGCTTAGTAAGGGGACTAGGCACAGATACGCAGTATTTT
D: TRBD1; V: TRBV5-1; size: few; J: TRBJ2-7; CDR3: CASSAFGDRRTGQYF; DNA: TGCGCCAGCAGCGCCTTCGGGGACAGGAGAACAGGGCAGTACTTC
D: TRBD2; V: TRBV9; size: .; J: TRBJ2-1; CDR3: CASSPSVGSGLYNEQFF; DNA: TGTGCCAGCAGCCCCTCGGTGGGTAGCGGGCTTTACAATGAGCAGTTCTTC
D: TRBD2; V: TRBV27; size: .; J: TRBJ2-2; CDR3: CASSYRLAGVLGGELFF; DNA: TGTGCCAGCAGTTATAGGCTAGCGGGAGTTCTGGGCGGGGAGCTGTTTTTT
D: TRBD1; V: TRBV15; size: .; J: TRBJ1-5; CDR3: CATSGDRGDQPQHF; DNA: TGTGCCACCAGCGGAGACAGGGGAGATCAGCCCCAGCATTTT
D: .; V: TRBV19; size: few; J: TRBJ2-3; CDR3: CASSIQGAGDTTDTQYF; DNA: TGTGCCAGTAGTATACAAGGGGCGGGGGACACCACAGATACGCAGTATTTT
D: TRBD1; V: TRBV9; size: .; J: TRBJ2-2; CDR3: CASSFLGTATSGELFF; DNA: TGTGCCAGCAGCTTCCTAGGGACAGCTACTAGCGGGGAGCTGTTTTTT
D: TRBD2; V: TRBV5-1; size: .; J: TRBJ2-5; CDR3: CASSFETSTETQYF; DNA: TGCGCCAGCAGCTTCGAGACTAGCACAGAGACCCAGTACTTC
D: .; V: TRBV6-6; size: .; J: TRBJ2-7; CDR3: CASSYSQVSEQYF; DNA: TGTGCCAGCAGTTACTCACAGGTCAGCGAGCAGTACTTC
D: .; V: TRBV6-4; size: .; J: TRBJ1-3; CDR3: CASSERWWAGCDEANTIYF; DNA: TGTGCCAGCAGTGAAAGGTGGTGGGCAGGGTGTGATGAAGCGAACACCATATATTTT
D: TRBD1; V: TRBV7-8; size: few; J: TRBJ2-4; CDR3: CASSRPGQGWTKNIQYF; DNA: TGTGCCAGCAGCCGGCCGGGACAGGGTTGGACCAAAAACATTCAGTACTTC
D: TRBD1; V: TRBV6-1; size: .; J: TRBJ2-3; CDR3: CASSLDRGTDTQYF; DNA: TGTGCCAGCAGCCTAGACAGGGGCACAGATACGCAGTATTTT
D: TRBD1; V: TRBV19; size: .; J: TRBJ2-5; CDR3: CASSMAGTGGETQYF; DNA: TGTGCCAGTAGTATGGCCGGGACAGGCGGGGAGACCCAGTACTTC
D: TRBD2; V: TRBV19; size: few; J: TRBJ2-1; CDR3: CASSLELAGYNEQFF; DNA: TGTGCCAGTAGTCTAGAACTAGCGGGATACAATGAGCAGTTCTTC
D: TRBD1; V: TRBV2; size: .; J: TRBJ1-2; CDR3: CASSPGQTYGYTF; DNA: TGTGCCAGCAGCCCGGGACAGACCTATGGCTACACCTTC
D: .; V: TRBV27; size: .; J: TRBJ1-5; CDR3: CASSLQGYSNQPQHF; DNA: TGTGCCAGCAGTTTGCAGGGATATAGCAATCAGCCCCAGCATTTT
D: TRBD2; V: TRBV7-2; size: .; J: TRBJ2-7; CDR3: CASSPTSGSPYEQYF; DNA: TGTGCCAGCAGCCCCACTAGCGGCTCTCCCTACGAGCAGTACTTC
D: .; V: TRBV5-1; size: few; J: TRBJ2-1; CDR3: CASSLQGSGEQFF; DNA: TGCGCCAGCAGCTTACAGGGTTCAGGCGAGCAGTTCTTC
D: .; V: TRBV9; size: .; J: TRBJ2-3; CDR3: CASSVEGRRTDTQYF; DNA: TGTGCCAGCAGCGTAGAGGGGCGCCGCACAGATACGCAGTATTTT
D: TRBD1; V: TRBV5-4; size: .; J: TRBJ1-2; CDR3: CASRLDREKGYTF; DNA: TGTGCCAGCAGACTGGACAGGGAGAAAGGCTACACCTTC
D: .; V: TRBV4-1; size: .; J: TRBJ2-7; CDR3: CASSLGHAKDEQYF; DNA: TGCGCCAGCAGCCTGGGACACGCGAAGGACGAGCAGTACTTC
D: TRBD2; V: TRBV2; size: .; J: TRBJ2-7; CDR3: CASSEGREGGEQYF; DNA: TGTGCCAGCAGTGAAGGCCGGGAGGGTGGCGAGCAGTACTTC
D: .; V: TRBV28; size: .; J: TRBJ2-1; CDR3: CASSSRQLGSYNEQFF; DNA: TGTGCCAGCAGTTCCAGACAGCTTGGGTCCTACAATGAGCAGTTCTTC
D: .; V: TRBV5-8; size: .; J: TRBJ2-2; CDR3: CASSLGAASTGELFF; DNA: TGTGCCAGCAGCTTGGGGGCAGCTTCCACCGGGGAGCTGTTTTTT
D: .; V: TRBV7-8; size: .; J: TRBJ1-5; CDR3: CASSPLGGRSNQPQHF; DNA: TGTGCCAGCAGCCCCCTTGGGGGCCGTAGCAATCAGCCCCAGCATTTT
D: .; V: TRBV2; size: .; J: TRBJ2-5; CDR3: CASSFGGQQTQYF; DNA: TGTGCCAGCAGTTTCGGGGGGCAACAGACCCAGTACTTC
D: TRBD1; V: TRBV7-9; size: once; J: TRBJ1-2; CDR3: CASLGGQGTGYTF; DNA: TGTGCCAGCCTTGGGGGACAGGGTACTGGCTACACCTTC
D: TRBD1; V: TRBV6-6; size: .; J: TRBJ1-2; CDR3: CASSLPDRVGYGYTF; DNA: TGTGCCAGCAGCCTTCCCGACAGGGTGGGCTATGGCTACACCTTC
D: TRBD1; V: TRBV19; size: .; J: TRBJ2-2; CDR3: CASTPGTGGTGELFF; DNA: TGTGCCAGTACCCCAGGGACAGGAGGCACCGGGGAGCTGTTTTTT
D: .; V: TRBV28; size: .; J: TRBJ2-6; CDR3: CASSPRSGGANVLTF; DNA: TGTGCCAGCAGCCCGCGCTCGGGAGGGGCCAACGTCCTGACTTTC